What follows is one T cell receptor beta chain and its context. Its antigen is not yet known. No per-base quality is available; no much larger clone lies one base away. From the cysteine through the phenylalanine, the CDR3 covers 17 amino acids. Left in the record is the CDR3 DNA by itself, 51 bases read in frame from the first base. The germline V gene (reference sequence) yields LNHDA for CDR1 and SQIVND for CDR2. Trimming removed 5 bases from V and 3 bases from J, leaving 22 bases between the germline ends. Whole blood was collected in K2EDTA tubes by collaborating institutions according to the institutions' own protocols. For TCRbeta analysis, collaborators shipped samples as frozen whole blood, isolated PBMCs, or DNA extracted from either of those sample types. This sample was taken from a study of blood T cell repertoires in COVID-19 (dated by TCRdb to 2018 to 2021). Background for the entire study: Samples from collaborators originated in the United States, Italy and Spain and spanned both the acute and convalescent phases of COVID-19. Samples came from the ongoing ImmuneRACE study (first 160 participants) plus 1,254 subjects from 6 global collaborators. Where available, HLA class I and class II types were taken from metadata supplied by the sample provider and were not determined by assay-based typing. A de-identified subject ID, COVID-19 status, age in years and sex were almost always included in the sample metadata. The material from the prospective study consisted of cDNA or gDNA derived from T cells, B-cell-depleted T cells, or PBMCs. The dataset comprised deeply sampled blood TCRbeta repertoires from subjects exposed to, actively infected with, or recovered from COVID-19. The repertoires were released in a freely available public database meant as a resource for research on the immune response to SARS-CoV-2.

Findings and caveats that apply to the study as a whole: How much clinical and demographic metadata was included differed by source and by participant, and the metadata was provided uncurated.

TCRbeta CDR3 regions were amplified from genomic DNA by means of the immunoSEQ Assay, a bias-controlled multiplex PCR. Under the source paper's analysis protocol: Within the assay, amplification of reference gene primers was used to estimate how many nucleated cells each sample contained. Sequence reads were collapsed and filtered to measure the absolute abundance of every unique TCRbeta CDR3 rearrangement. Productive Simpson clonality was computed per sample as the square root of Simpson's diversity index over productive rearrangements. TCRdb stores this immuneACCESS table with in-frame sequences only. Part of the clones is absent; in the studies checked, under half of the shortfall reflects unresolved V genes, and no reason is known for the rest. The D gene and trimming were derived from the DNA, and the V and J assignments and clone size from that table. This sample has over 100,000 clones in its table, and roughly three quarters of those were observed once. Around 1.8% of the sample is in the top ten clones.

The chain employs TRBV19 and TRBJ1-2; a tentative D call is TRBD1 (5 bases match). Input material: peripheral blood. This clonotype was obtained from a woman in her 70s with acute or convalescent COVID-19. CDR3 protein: CASSDRRGSGRDYGYTF. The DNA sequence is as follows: TGTGCCAGTAGTGATCGGAGAGGTTCAGGGAGGGACTATGGCTACACCTTC.